This T cell receptor (beta chain) is from a study of cytomegalovirus exposure and HLA in healthy donors. Trimming removed 4 bases at V and 3 bases at J, with 4 bases between. Germline V gives CDR1 SGHDT, CDR2 YYEEEE. CDR3 size: 11 residues. PCR amplification relied on 60 Vbeta primers (plus 13 Jbeta primers). The method was immunoSEQ multiplex PCR; TCRdb's version includes in-frame clones alone and lacks a portion of them. The table includes roughly 130,000 clones, roughly 66% detected once. This TCR derives from a woman aged 55-69 years in good health and CMV-seronegative. The sample was PBMCs. The rearrangement uses TRBV5-6 and TRBJ1-1; D is ambiguous. This CDR3 reads CASSGHTEAFF. For the CDR3, the DNA is TGTGCCAGCAGCGGCCACACTGAAGCTTTCTTT.